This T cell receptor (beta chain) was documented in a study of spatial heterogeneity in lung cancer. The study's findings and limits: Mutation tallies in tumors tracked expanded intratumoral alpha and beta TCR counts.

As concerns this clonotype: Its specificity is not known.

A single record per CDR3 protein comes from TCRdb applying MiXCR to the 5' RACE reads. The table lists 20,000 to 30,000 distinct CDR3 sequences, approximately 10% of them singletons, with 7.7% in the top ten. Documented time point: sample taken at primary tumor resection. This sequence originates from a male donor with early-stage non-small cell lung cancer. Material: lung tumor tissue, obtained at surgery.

CDR3 coding DNA: TGTGCCAGCAGTTTAGCGCCAGGGGCCACGCGGGAGCTGTTTTTT. Encoded protein: CASSLAPGATRELFF. This rearrangement joins TRBV12-3 or TRBV12-4 to TRBJ2-2; the D gene is possibly TRBD1 (6 bases). The CDR3 length is 15 residues. V lost 0 bases and J 9 bases, leaving 14 bases between the germline ends.